This T cell receptor beta chain is drawn from a study of shared clonotypes between healthy human individuals. About the research overall: The donor pool was made up of two women and a few men aged 18 to 49. Notes on the study in general: Larger estimated richness was generally seen in naive subsets than in memory subsets.

As to this clone: What it binds is not known.

Repertoires were generated with immunoSEQ multiplex PCR, while TCRdb's copy carries only in-frame clones and drops some. There are approximately 240,000 clones in the sample; approximately 70% occur only once, and over 8.5% lies in the top ten. CD4+ cell separation produced CD45RA+ naive and CD45RA-negative memory subsets. The germline CDR1 and CDR2 sequences are MDHEN and SYDVKM. Between the trimmed V and J ends, which lost 6 bases and 0 bases, there was a span of 5 bases. There are 13 residues in the CDR3. The source of this sequence is a man between 25 and 39 years old in good health. The chain recombines TRBV28 with TRBJ1-4; D not certain. Sequencing used memory CD4+ T cells sorted from blood. This sample's subset: CD45RA-negative fraction. As DNA, the CDR3 is TGTGCCAGCAGGAAAGCAACTAATGAAAAACTGTTTTTT. Translating gives CASRKATNEKLFF.